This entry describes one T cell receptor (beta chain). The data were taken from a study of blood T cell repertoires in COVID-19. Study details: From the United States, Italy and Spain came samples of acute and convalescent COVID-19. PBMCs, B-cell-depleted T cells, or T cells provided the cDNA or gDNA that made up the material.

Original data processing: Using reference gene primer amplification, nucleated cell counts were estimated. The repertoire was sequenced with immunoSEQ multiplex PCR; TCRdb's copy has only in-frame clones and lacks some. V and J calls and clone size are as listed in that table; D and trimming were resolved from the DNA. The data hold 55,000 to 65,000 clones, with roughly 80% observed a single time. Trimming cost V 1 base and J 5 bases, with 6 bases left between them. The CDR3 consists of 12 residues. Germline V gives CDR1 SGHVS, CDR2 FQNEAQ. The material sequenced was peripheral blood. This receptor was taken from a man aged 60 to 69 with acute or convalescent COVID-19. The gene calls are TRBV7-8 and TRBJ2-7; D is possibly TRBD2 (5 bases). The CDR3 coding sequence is TGTGCCAGCAGCTTAGAGCGGCACGAGCAGTACTTC. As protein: CASSLERHEQYF.